The 5 T cell receptor beta chains below all came from one sample that was sequenced in a study of blood T cell repertoires in COVID-19. Only in-frame clones appear in the TCRdb table, and some are missing; sequencing was by immunoSEQ multiplex PCR. The repertoire holds approximately 330,000 clones, with over 85% as singletons. The sequenced sample consisted of PBMCs or T cells enriched from blood (not recorded which). The source is a woman under 40 who had recovered from COVID-19.

This chain joins TRBV27 and TRBJ1-6; D ambiguous. The germline V gene encodes CDR1 MNHEY and CDR2 SMNVEV (reference sequence). Trimming removed 4 bases at V and 13 bases at J, with 17 bases between. The CDR3 covers 14 residues. This CDR3 reads CASSSFLPGSPLHF. Here the CDR3 DNA reads TGTGCCAGCAGTTCATTCCTCCCGGGGTCCCCCCTCCACTTT.

This CDR3 is CASRGQGNTEAFF. DNA of the CDR3: TGCGCCAGCCGCGGACAGGGAAACACTGAAGCTTTCTTT. V and J are TRBV4-1 and TRBJ1-1; 8 bases map to TRBD1. The germline V gene has CDR1 MGHRA and CDR2 YSYEKL. V dropped 8 bases and J dropped 2; count of bases not matched to a gene: 4. The CDR3 covers 13 residues.

V gene TRBV7-9 combines with J gene TRBJ1-1, with D uncertain. V was trimmed by 2 bases and J by 0 bases, leaving 4 bases between them. Per germline, CDR1 SEHNR and CDR2 FQNEAQ (reference sequence). The CDR3 runs 13 residues. The CDR3 region is CASSLQMNTEAFF. In DNA form, the CDR3 reads TGTGCCAGCAGCTTACAGATGAACACTGAAGCTTTCTTT.

The chain carries TRBV6-6 and TRBJ2-1, with D perhaps TRBD2 (5 bases). CDR3 length: 15 amino acids. V lost 0 bases, J lost 3 bases, and 9 bases lay in between. The germline CDR1 and CDR2 sequences are MNHNY and SVGAGI (reference sequence). In DNA, the CDR3 is TGTGCCAGCAGTTACTCGGAGGTACGCTACAATGAGCAGTTCTTC. It codes for CASSYSEVRYNEQFF.

This chain connects TRBV11-2 to TRBJ2-7; 7 bases fit TRBD2. The germline gives CDR1 SGHAT, CDR2 FQNNGV. V shed 5 bases, J shed 7 bases, and the junction held 17 bases outside the gene matches. This CDR3 is 16 amino acids long. CDR3 region: CASSPGGSGSWGEQYF. As DNA, the CDR3 is TGTGCCAGCAGCCCTGGGGGTAGCGGGTCCTGGGGGGAGCAGTACTTC.